This T cell receptor (beta chain) came from a study of T cell repertoires in cytomegalovirus infection. The overall study: CMV infection together with matching HLA type was indicated by public TCR beta signatures. Study observations and caveats: Identification of carriers of CMV plus the relevant HLA was performed using cumulative public TCR beta family frequency. Dominating the ex vivo response were TCR beta clonotypes that were CMV-specific and HLA-C-restricted.

TCRdb processed the reads anew with MiXCR; each CDR3 protein has one entry. The table has 740,000 or so distinct CDR3 sequences, roughly 36% seen once. On this clonotype itself: Antigen unknown.

Per germline, CDR1 SGHTA and CDR2 FQGTGA. The CDR3 runs to 14 residues. V was clipped by 5 bases and J by 3 bases, with 14 bases between them. The sequence was collected from a human donor in good health (CMV status not recorded). Some clones in this sample may be carry-over from other donors' samples. Sequencing input: PBMCs. The chain couples TRBV7-3 to TRBJ2-7; no clear D gene. CDR3 coding DNA: TGTGCCAGCAGCCCCAGACTTTTGAACTACGAGCAGTACTTC. Protein: CASSPRLLNYEQYF.